This TCR beta chain derives from a study of T cell changes during pregnancy in multiple sclerosis. The CDR3 length is 13 residues. V gave up 5 bases and J gave up 8 bases, with 15 bases separating them. Per the germline V gene, CDR1 is SGHTA and CDR2 is FQGNSA. Here immunoSEQ multiplex PCR was the method, and the copy in TCRdb shows in-frame clones only, minus some. Of roughly 29,000 clones in the sample, roughly 92% are singletons; the top ten hold 4.5% to 6.5%. This receptor was obtained from a female donor with multiple sclerosis, enrolled in a pregnancy study. The sequenced sample was CD8+ T cells from peripheral blood mononuclear cells, obtained before pregnancy. This rearrangement joins TRBV7-2 to TRBJ1-2; no definite D call. The CDR3 reads CASSPLRTSGYTF. CDR3 sequence (DNA): TGTGCCAGCAGCCCCCTAAGGACTAGCGGCTACACCTTC.